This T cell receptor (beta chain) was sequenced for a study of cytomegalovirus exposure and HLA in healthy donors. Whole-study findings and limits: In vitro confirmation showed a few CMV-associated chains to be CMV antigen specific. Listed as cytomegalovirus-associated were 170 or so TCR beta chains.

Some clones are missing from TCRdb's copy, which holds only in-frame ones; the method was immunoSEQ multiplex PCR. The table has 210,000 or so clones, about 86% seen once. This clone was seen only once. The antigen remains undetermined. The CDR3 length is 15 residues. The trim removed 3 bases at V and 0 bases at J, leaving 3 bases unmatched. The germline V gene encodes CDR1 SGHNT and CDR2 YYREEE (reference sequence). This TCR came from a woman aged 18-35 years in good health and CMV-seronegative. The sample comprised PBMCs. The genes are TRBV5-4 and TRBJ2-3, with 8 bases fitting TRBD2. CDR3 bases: TGTGCCAGCAGCTCGGGACTAGTCAGCACAGATACGCAGTATTTT. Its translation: CASSSGLVSTDTQYF.